This entry features one T cell receptor beta chain sequence. Its target is not known. This specimen comes from a study of cytomegalovirus exposure and HLA in healthy donors. Clones were sequenced by immunoSEQ multiplex PCR, and TCRdb holds only the in-frame ones, with some missing. The data show some 120,000 clones, with around 90% seen just once and about 2.1% held by the top ten. Notes on the study in general: There were about 160 TCR beta chains listed as cytomegalovirus-associated. Later, an analysis found that TCR clusters from the first cohort tended to co-occur in the roughly 120 validation repertoires.

V was pared by 7 bases and J by 3 bases, with 10 bases between. From germline, CDR1 is SGHTA and CDR2 FQGNSA. The CDR3 runs 12 residues. The origin of this receptor is a woman between 18 and 29 years old in good health and CMV-seronegative. The rearrangement joins TRBV7-2 to TRBJ2-7, with D possibly being TRBD2 (6 bases). The material sequenced was PBMCs. CDR3 sequence reads: CASTLGGYEQYF. The CDR3, as DNA: TGTGCCAGCACCCTCGGGGGCTACGAGCAGTACTTC.